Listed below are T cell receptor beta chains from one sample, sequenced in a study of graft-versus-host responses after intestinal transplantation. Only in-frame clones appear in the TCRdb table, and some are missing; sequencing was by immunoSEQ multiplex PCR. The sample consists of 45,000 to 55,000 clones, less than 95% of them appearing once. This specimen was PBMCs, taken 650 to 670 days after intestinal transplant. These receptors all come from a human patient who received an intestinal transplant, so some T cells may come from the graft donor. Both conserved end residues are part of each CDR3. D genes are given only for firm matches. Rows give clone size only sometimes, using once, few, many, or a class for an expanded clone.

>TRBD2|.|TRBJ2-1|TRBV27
CASSLTSGGGNEQFF
TGTGCCAGCAGCCTGACTAGCGGGGGAGGCAATGAGCAGTTCTTC
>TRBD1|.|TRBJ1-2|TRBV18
CASSPLAIVGTGDPGYTF
TGTGCCAGCTCACCCTTGGCGATTGTGGGGACAGGGGATCCTGGCTACACCTTC
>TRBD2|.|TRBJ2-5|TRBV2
CASRITSGGGETQYF
TGTGCCAGCAGAATTACTAGCGGGGGTGGCGAGACCCAGTACTTC
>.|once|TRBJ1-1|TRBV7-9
CASSHGGTRAEAFF
TGTGCCAGCAGCCATGGCGGGACTAGAGCTGAAGCTTTCTTT
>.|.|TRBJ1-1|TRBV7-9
CASSLGQSTEAFF
TGTGCCAGCAGCTTAGGGCAGAGCACTGAAGCTTTCTTT
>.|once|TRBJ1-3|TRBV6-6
CASTLPGNTIYF
TGTGCCAGCACCTTGCCTGGAAACACCATATATTTT
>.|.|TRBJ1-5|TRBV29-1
CSVKSDTSSNQPQHF
TGCAGCGTTAAGTCCGACACCTCTAGCAATCAGCCCCAGCATTTT
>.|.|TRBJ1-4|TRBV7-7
CASSLREDEKLFF
TGTGCCAGCAGCTTACGGGAAGATGAAAAACTGTTTTTT
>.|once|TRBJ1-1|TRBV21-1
CASSKVGAWWGPLNTEAFF
TGTGCCAGCAGCAAAGTAGGGGCTTGGTGGGGGCCCTTGAACACTGAAGCTTTCTTT
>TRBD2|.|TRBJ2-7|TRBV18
CASPARLAGDFYEQYF
TGTGCCAGCCCCGCGAGGCTAGCGGGGGACTTCTACGAGCAGTACTTC
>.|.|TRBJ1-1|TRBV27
CASSYKVRTEAFF
TGTGCCAGCAGTTATAAGGTTAGGACTGAAGCTTTCTTT
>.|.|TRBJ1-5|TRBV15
CATSRDDSLGQPQHF
TGTGCCACCAGCAGAGACGACAGTCTCGGCCAGCCCCAGCATTTT
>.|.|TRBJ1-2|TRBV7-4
CASSLDRRLYGYTF
TGTGCCAGCAGCTTAGATAGGAGGCTATACGGCTACACCTTC
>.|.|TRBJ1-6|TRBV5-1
CASSKDGYNSPLHF
TGCGCCAGCAGCAAGGACGGTTATAATTCACCCCTCCACTTT
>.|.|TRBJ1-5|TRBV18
CASSPESNQPQHF
TGTGCCAGCTCACCGGAGAGCAATCAGCCCCAGCATTTT
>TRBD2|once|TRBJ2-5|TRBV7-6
CASSQLAGGAETQYF
TGTGCCAGCAGCCAACTAGCGGGGGGGGCGGAGACCCAGTACTTC
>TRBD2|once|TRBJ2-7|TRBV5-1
CASSFTAGGPYEQYF
TGCGCCAGCAGCTTCACAGCGGGGGGTCCCTACGAGCAGTACTTC
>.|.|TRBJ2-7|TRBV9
CASSVGRITYEQYF
TGTGCCAGCAGCGTTGGACGGATTACCTACGAGCAGTACTTC
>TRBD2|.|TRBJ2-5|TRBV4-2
CASSQEPAGPQETQYF
TGTGCCAGCAGCCAAGAACCAGCGGGGCCCCAAGAGACCCAGTACTTC
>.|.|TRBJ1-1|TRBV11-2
CASSLVENTEAFF
TGTGCCAGCAGCTTAGTAGAAAACACTGAAGCTTTCTTT
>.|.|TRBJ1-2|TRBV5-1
CASSLSPSSGYGYTF
TGCGCCAGCAGCTTATCTCCCAGCTCGGGCTATGGCTACACCTTC
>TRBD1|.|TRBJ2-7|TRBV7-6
CASSLVTDRLSF
TGTGCCAGCAGCTTGGTAACGGACAGGTTGAGCTTC
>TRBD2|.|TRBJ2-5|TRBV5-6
CASSLVLAGKETQYF
TGTGCCAGCAGCTTGGTTCTAGCGGGGAAAGAGACCCAGTACTTC
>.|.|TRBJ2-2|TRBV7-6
CASSLALRAGSGNVGTGELFF
TGTGCCAGCAGCTTAGCGCTAAGGGCCGGATCCGGCAACGTGGGCACCGGGGAGCTGTTTTTT
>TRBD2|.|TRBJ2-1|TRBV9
CASSVVLAGLNEQFF
TGTGCCAGCAGCGTAGTTCTAGCGGGGCTCAATGAGCAGTTCTTC
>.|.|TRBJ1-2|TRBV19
CASSYWDYGYTF
TGTGCCAGTAGTTACTGGGACTATGGCTACACCTTC
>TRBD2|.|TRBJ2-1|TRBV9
CASSLAVSSGGRRYNEQFF
TGTGCCAGCAGCCTAGCGGTCTCTAGCGGGGGGCGGAGGTACAATGAGCAGTTCTTC
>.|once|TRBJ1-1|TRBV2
CASSLLWTEAFF
TGTGCCAGCAGCTTACTATGGACTGAAGCTTTCTTT
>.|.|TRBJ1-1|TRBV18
CASSPIGPGESNTEAFF
TGTGCCAGCTCACCAATCGGGCCTGGGGAATCAAACACTGAAGCTTTCTTT
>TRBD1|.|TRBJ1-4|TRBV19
CASVRGRDRENEKLFF
TGTGCCTCCGTCCGAGGTCGGGACAGGGAAAATGAAAAACTGTTTTTT
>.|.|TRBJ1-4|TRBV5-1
CASSLAGGPEKLFF
TGCGCCAGCAGCTTGGCCGGAGGGCCTGAAAAACTGTTTTTT
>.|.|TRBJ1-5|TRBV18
CASSPGSNSNQPQHF
TGTGCCAGCTCACCCGGAAGCAATAGCAATCAGCCCCAGCATTTT
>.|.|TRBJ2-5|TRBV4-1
CASSQPGGTQYF
TGCGCCAGCAGCCAACCCGGTGGGACCCAGTACTTC
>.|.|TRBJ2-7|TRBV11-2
CASSSHRDPPDEQYF
TGTGCCAGCAGCTCTCACCGGGACCCGCCCGACGAGCAGTACTTC
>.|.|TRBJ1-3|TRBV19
CASSIWTRISGNTIYF
TGTGCCAGTAGTATTTGGACACGAATCTCTGGAAACACCATATATTTT
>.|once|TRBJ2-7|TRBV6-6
CASSEVWQGGYEQYF
TGTGCCAGCAGCGAGGTATGGCAGGGGGGCTACGAGCAGTACTTC
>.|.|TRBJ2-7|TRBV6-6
CASSKRTLPYEQYF
TGTGCCAGCAGTAAGAGGACACTTCCCTACGAGCAGTACTTC
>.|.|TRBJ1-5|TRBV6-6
CASTRYRDTSNQPQHF
TGTGCCAGCACCAGATACCGGGACACTAGCAATCAGCCCCAGCATTTT
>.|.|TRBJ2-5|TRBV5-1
CASSLDGRSGTQYF
TGCGCCAGCAGCTTGGATGGTCGTTCCGGGACCCAGTACTTC
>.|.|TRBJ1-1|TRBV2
CASSEAGAEAFF
TGTGCCAGCAGTGAAGCCGGGGCTGAAGCTTTCTTT
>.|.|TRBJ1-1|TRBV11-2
CASSLWRKNTEAFF
TGTGCCAGCAGCTTATGGCGCAAGAACACTGAAGCTTTCTTT
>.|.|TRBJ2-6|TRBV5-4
CASTLGWSSGANVLTF
TGTGCCAGCACCTTGGGTTGGAGCTCTGGGGCCAACGTCCTGACTTTC
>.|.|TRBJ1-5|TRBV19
CASSIVSQPQHF
TGTGCCAGTAGTATTGTGAGTCAGCCCCAGCATTTT
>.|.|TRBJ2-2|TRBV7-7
CASSPRLMGGLGAGELFF
TGTGCCAGCAGCCCGAGGTTGATGGGGGGCTTAGGGGCCGGGGAGCTGTTTTTT
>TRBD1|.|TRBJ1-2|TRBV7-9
CASSLASRGRYDYGYTF
TGTGCCAGCAGCTTAGCCTCCAGGGGGCGGTATGACTATGGCTACACCTTC
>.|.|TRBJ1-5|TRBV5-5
CASSLGQSSNQPQHF
TGTGCCAGCAGCTTGGGGCAGTCCAGCAATCAGCCCCAGCATTTT
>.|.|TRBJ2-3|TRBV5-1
CASSLGGEDTQYF
TGCGCCAGCAGCTTGGGAGGGGAAGATACGCAGTATTTT
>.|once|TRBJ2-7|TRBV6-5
CASSYSFGFAEQYF
TGTGCCAGCAGTTACTCGTTCGGCTTTGCCGAGCAGTACTTC
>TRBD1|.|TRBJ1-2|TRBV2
CASSPTGGTENYGYTF
TGTGCCAGCAGTCCAACAGGCGGGACAGAAAACTATGGCTACACCTTC